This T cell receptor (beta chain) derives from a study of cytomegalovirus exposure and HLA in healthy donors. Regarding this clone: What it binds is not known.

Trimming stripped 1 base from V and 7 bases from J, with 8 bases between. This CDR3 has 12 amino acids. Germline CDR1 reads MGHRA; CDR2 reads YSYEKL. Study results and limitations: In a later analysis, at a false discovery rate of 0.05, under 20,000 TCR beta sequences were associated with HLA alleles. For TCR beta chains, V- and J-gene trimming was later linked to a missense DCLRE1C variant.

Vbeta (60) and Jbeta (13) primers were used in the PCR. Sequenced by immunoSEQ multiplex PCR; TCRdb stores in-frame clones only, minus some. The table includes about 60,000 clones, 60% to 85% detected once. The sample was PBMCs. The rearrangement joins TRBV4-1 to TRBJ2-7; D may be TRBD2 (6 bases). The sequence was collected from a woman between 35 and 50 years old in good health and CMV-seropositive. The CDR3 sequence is CASSQVGGEQYF. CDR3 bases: TGCGCCAGCAGCCAAGTCGGGGGTGAGCAGTACTTC.